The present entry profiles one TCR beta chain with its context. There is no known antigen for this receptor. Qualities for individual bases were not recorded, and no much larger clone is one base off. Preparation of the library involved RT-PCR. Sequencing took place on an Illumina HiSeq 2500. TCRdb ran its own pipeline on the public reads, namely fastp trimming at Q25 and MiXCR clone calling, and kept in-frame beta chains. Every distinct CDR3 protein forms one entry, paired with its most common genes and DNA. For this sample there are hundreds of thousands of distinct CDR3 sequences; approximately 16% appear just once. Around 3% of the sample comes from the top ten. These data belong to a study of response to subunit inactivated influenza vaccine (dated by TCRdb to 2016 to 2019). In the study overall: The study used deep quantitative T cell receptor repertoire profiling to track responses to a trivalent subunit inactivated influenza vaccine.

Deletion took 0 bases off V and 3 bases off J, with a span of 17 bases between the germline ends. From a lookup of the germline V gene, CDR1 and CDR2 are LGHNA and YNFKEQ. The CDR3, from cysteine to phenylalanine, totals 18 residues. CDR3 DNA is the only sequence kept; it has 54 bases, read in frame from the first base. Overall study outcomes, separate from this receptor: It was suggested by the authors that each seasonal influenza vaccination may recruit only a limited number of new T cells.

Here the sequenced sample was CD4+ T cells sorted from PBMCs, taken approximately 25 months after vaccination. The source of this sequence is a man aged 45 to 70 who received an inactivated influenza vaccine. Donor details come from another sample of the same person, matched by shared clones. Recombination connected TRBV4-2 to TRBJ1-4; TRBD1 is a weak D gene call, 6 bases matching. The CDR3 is CASSQEGGRPEANEKLFF. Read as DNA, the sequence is TGTGCCAGCAGCCAAGAGGGGGGCAGGCCGGAGGCTAATGAAAAACTGTTTTTT.